This T cell receptor (beta chain) was identified in a study of blood T cell repertoires in COVID-19 (dated by TCRdb to about 2020). Background for the entire study: The collaborator samples originated in the United States, Italy and Spain and spanned the acute and convalescent phases of COVID-19. Deeply sampled blood TCRbeta repertoires from subjects exposed to, actively infected with, or recovered from COVID-19 were included in the dataset. Where available, HLA class I and class II types were taken from metadata supplied by the sample provider and were not determined by assay-based typing. The prospective study material was composed of cDNA or gDNA derived from T cells, B-cell-depleted T cells, or PBMCs. The sample metadata nearly always contained a de-identified subject ID, COVID-19 status, age in years and sex. Samples came from the ongoing ImmuneRACE study (first 160 participants) plus 1,254 subjects from 6 global collaborators. The repertoires were released in a freely available public database meant as a resource for research on the immune response to SARS-CoV-2. The paper's findings and limits, for the study overall: The amount of clinical and demographic metadata varied by source and participant and was provided uncurated.

Trimming takes 5 bases from V and 4 bases from J, and the germline ends sit 17 bases apart. The CDR3, cysteine through phenylalanine, is 15 amino acids long. Only CDR3 DNA remains: 45 bases, in frame from the first base. Sequences LGHNT (CDR1) and FRNRAP (CDR2) are obtained from the germline V gene. Each collaborating institution followed its own protocols to collect whole blood in K2EDTA tubes. Collaborator samples were shipped for TCRbeta analysis as frozen whole blood, isolated PBMCs, or DNA extracted from either sample type. For this clone: Its recognized antigen is unknown. Base qualities are missing; no much larger clone stands one base away.

TCRbeta CDR3 regions were amplified from genomic DNA using the immunoSEQ Assay, a bias-controlled multiplex PCR. The published analysis was carried out like this. Nucleated cell counts per sample were estimated from amplification of reference gene primers within the assay. To quantify the absolute abundance of each unique TCRbeta CDR3 rearrangement, sequence reads were collapsed and filtered. For each sample, productive Simpson clonality was calculated by taking the square root of Simpson's diversity index across productive rearrangements. TCRdb re-hosts the immuneACCESS table, in-frame sequences only. Its copies lack some clones; in the studies checked, an unresolved V gene accounts for under half of them, and the cause for the rest is not known. V, J and clone size reflect that table, while D and trimming were determined from the DNA. This sample is represented by 130,000 to 150,000 clones; around 82% of them were singletons. Clones ranked in the top ten supply about 5% of the sample.

Sequenced: peripheral blood. The sequence joins TRBV12-5 to TRBJ1-1, with no D gene named confidently. The receptor comes from a woman in her fifties or sixties with acute or convalescent COVID-19. The nucleotide sequence is given as TGTGCTAGTGGTGGCTTAGACACCTCGACCACTGAAGCTTTCTTT. Translated, it gives CASGGLDTSTTEAFF.